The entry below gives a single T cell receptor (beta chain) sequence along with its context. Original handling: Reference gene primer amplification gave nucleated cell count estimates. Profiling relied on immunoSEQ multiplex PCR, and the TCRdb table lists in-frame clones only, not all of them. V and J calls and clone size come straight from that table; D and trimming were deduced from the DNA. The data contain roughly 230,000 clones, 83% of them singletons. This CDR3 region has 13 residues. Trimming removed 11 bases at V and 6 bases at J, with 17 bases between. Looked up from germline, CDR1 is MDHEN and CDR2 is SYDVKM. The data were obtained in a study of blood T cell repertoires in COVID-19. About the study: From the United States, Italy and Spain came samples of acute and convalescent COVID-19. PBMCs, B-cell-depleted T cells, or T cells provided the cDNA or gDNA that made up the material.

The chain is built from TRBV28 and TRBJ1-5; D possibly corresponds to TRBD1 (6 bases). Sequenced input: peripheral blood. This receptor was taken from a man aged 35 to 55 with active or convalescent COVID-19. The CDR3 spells CAHGGGRAQPQHF. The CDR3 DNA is TGTGCCCATGGGGGGGGGCGCGCTCAGCCCCAGCATTTT. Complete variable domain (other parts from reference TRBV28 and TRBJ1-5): DVKVTQSSRYLVKRTGEKVFLECVQDMDHENMFWYRQDPGLGLRLIYFSYDVKMKEKGDIPEGYSVSREKKERFSLILESASTNQTSMYLCAHGGGRAQPQHFGDGTRLSIL.